This T cell receptor beta chain was sequenced for a study of identical twins (TCRdb year 2016). In terms of the full investigation: The study deep-sequenced TCR alpha and beta repertoires from monozygotic twins, unrelated adults of various ages and cord blood to test whether fetal clonotypes persist. To rule out contamination, the twin experiments were replicated at different times with different library preparation protocols.

All donors were healthy Caucasians. Three pairs of female monozygotic twins, all aged 18 to 29 years, were included in the twin cohort. Positive isolation kits from Invitrogen were used to isolate the CD4+ and CD8+ T cell populations. The paper as a whole reports these results and caveats: Compared with coincidental sharing between unrelated individuals, out-of-frame TCR alpha sequences shared between twins had an excess of sequences with low generation probability. The excess sharing between twins in beta out-of-frame sequences was weaker because fewer shared sequences reduced the signal-to-noise ratio. Recombination models systematically underestimated out-of-frame TCR alpha sharing in monozygotic twins but agreed with sharing between unrelated individuals. Abundant cord blood beta clonotypes carried fewer insertions; young adult naive repertoires showed a weaker similar trend, while memory repertoires showed none. Because the same donors could not be followed over many years, the conclusions depended on cross-sectional statistical analysis. Invariant T cells such as MAIT and iNKT could partly confound zero-insertion analyses, though diverse VJ usage argued against this for most clonotypes.

A distance of 24 bases separates the germline ends of V and J, which lose 4 bases and 8 bases respectively. There are 17 amino acids in the CDR3, from cysteine to phenylalanine inclusive. Only the CDR3 part of the read is kept: 51 bases, read in frame from the first base. CDR1 and CDR2 are read off the germline V gene as MDHEN and SYDVKM. The library was produced with 5' RACE. The listed sequencing device is Illumina HiSeq 2000. A universal primer binding site was added through template switching, and the final cDNA carried a unique molecular identifier so that TCR cDNA molecules could be counted accurately. Specific primers in the conserved constant-segment region were used to synthesize first-strand cDNA for the TCR alpha and beta chains. To control for contamination, every cDNA library carried two barcodes: a SMART-Mk sample barcode plus Illumina barcodes. TruSeq adapter sequences and Illumina sample barcodes were added in two successive PCR steps. Sequencing of the TCR alpha and beta cDNA libraries was done on the Illumina HiSeq platform using custom primers. The authors' analysis ran thus. Raw reads were processed with MiGEC to extract unique molecular identifiers, and MiXCR was used to determine CDR3 positions. For each individual, recombination models were inferred using an EM algorithm with the repgenHMM and IGoR tools. Shared clonotype analysis was performed with the tcR package in R, normalizing sharing by the product of cloneset sizes. To study raw recombination free of thymic and clonal selection effects, out-of-frame nonproductive sequences were analyzed. In-frame beta chains were kept once TCRdb had trimmed the public reads at Q25 with fastp and called clones with MiXCR. Each record represents a unique CDR3 protein, reported with the most common genes and DNA among its rows. The V and J calls here are based on TCRdb, not the publication. The sample profile shows roughly 280,000 distinct CDR3 sequences; around 9.7% of them were found once. 5.5% to 9% of the sample lies in the top ten.

This clonotype has only a few counts. It has no known antigen specificity. Base qualities were left out, and no much larger clone turns up one base away. The sample also formed part of further work on yellow fever vaccine responses in identical twins. The second paper further reports: According to the authors, the vaccine-induced T cell response in identical twins seemed to be partly convergent and partly specific to each individual. In the study, vaccine-responding T cell clones were precisely tracked in identical twins.

The chain links TRBV28 with TRBJ2-1, with TRBD1 perhaps the D gene, on 6 matching bases. This clonotype was sampled from a woman aged 18-30 years in good health. What was sequenced was CD8+ T cells sorted from blood. The CDR3 protein is CASSSSTGFLGIDEQFF. Read as DNA, the sequence is TGTGCCAGCAGTTCCTCAACAGGGTTTTTAGGGATAGATGAGCAGTTCTTC.